The sample holds many counts of the clone carrying this T cell receptor (beta chain). The antigen is undetermined. Unmatched junction bases numbered 6, after V lost 4 bases and J lost 1 base. The CDR3 length is 16 residues. Germline assignment: CDR1 SGHTS and CDR2 YDEGEE. These data belong to a study of T cell repertoires in cytomegalovirus infection. TCRdb re-analysed the reads in MiXCR, keeping a single row per CDR3 protein. The sample has about 830,000 distinct CDR3 sequences, approximately 29% seen once. This TCR was sampled from a human donor in good health (CMV status not recorded). Some clones in this sample may be carry-over from other donors' samples. This material consisted of cultured CD8+ T cells from PBMCs, taken from culture after CMV antigen stimulation. This chain connects TRBV5-8 to TRBJ2-5; 11 bases align to TRBD2. CDR3 DNA sequence: TGTGCCAGCAGCGAACTAGCGGGGGCCCTCCAAGAGACCCAGTACTTC. Its protein product is CASSELAGALQETQYF.